At least ten counts were recorded for the clone carrying this TCR beta chain. What it binds is unknown. TCRdb ran MiXCR on the 5' RACE reads and lists one entry per CDR3 protein. Altogether tens of thousands of distinct CDR3 sequences are present, about 5% being singletons, with the ten largest covering about 2.2%. Trimming pared 3 bases from V and 0 bases from J, leaving 14 bases between. Germline V gene data show CDR1 as DFQATT and CDR2 as SNEGSKA (reference sequence). The CDR3 runs to 15 residues. This specimen comes from a study of CD8 T cells in ankylosing spondylitis. General observations from the study: According to the report, clones linked to the disease were significantly enriched in matched synovial fluid samples taken from ankylosing spondylitis patients. Both synovial fluid and blood in reactive arthritis had previously been reported to carry some motif variants.

Input material: blood, either unsorted or a sorted T cell fraction (not recorded which). The source is a male donor with ankylosing spondylitis or in good health (not recorded which). J is TRBJ1-2 and V is TRBV20-1; perhaps TRBD1 as D (6 bases). CDR3 sequence reads: CSARADRPANYGYTF. The CDR3 region has the DNA TGCAGTGCTAGGGCGGACAGACCTGCTAACTATGGCTACACCTTC.